This T cell receptor beta chain was sequenced for a study of T cell changes during pregnancy in multiple sclerosis. Clones were read by immunoSEQ multiplex PCR, and TCRdb kept only the in-frame ones, dropping some. Counted here are over 60,000 clones, 90% to 95% occurring once; the ten biggest clones make up approximately 1%. Losses at the gene ends were 4 bases for V and 7 bases for J; bases not matched to a gene: 12. The V gene's germline CDR1 is SNHLY and CDR2 FYNNEI. The length of the CDR3 is 16 residues. The rearrangement joins TRBV2 to TRBJ1-2, with TRBD1 identical over 10 bases. The receptor was isolated from a female donor with multiple sclerosis, enrolled in a pregnancy study. This material consisted of peripheral blood, taken in the first trimester of pregnancy. CDR3 sequence reads: CASSVGRRDRGSGYTF. The CDR3 DNA sequence: TGTGCCAGCAGTGTCGGGCGCCGGGACAGGGGATCTGGCTACACCTTC.